This record concerns one T cell receptor beta chain sequence. A much larger clone lies a single base off, so this may be a read error. The data originate from a study of glioma-infiltrating T cells. Study-level information: Glioma patients had dexamethasone for six or fewer days before surgery.

Using RNA template, CDR3s of TCR alpha and beta were amplified with iRepertoire arm-PCR. One-step reverse transcription and amplification started from around 100-400 ng of tissue mRNA or PBMC total RNA. TCRdb re-called the multiplex PCR reads through MiXCR, storing one row per CDR3 protein. This sample has 300,000 to 450,000 distinct CDR3 sequences, with approximately 42% found just once. This CDR3 contains 14 residues. CDR1 and CDR2 (germline): MNHNS, SASEGT. The sequence came from a human donor with low-grade glioma or glioblastoma, undergoing nonglioma brain surgery, or in good health (not recorded which). Sequenced material: glioma tissue, nonneoplastic brain tissue, or PBMCs (not recorded which). V and J are TRBV6-1 and TRBJ2-2; D uncertain. The chain's CDR3 is CAGSEARYTGELFF. The CDR3, as DNA: TGTGCCGGCAGTGAAGCACGTTACACCGGGGAGCTGTTTTTT.